Listed below are T cell receptor beta chains from one sample, sequenced in a study of T cell responses to AZD1222 COVID-19 vaccine. TCRdb keeps only in-frame clones here, not all; method: immunoSEQ multiplex PCR. Of 210,000 or so clones detected, more than 85% appear once; the ten largest clones hold 1%. The sample consisted of peripheral blood, taken on day 0 of MenACWY control vaccination. These receptors were collected from an adult in good health. Both conserved end residues are part of each CDR3. A D gene is named only where the DNA matches it firmly. Rows may omit the clone size; those that give it use once, few, many or a size class.

v_call: TRBV6-5
j_call: TRBJ2-7
clone_size: -
d_call: -
cdr3_nt: TGTGCCAGCAGTTTAGGGACAGCGGGATCGCAGTACTTC
cdr3_aa: CASSLGTAGSQYF

v_call: TRBV5-1
j_call: TRBJ1-1
clone_size: once
d_call: -
cdr3_nt: TGCGCCAGCCGGGCAGGGCCGAACACTGAAGCTTTCTTT
cdr3_aa: CASRAGPNTEAFF

v_call: TRBV6-6
j_call: TRBJ1-3
clone_size: -
d_call: -
cdr3_nt: TGTGCCAGCAGTTACTCGAGGGAAAGCACCATATATTTT
cdr3_aa: CASSYSRESTIYF

v_call: TRBV19
j_call: TRBJ2-7
clone_size: -
d_call: TRBD2
cdr3_nt: TGTGCCAGTAGTATGATAAGCGGGGGGCAATACGAGCAGTACTTC
cdr3_aa: CASSMISGGQYEQYF

v_call: TRBV29-1
j_call: TRBJ1-1
clone_size: -
d_call: -
cdr3_nt: TGCAGCGTTGAAGGCCTCGGCGGGCGTTACACTGAAGCTTTCTTT
cdr3_aa: CSVEGLGGRYTEAFF

v_call: TRBV3-1/TRBV3-2
j_call: TRBJ2-4
clone_size: once
d_call: -
cdr3_nt: TGTGCCAGCAGCTCCAGACGTTATAAAGCCAAAAACATTCAGTACTTC
cdr3_aa: CASSSRRYKAKNIQYF

v_call: TRBV6-1
j_call: TRBJ1-4
clone_size: -
d_call: TRBD1
cdr3_nt: TGTGCCAGCAGTGAGGACAGGGTGGGGGAAAAACTGTTTTTT
cdr3_aa: CASSEDRVGEKLFF

v_call: TRBV7-9
j_call: TRBJ1-1
clone_size: -
d_call: TRBD1
cdr3_nt: TGTGCCAGCAGCTCCCAGGGGGGGGGCACTGAAGCTTTCTTT
cdr3_aa: CASSSQGGGTEAFF

v_call: TRBV3-1/TRBV3-2
j_call: TRBJ2-6
clone_size: -
d_call: -
cdr3_nt: TGTGCCAGCAAGACCGCGTGGGGGGCCAACGTCCTGACTTTC
cdr3_aa: CASKTAWGANVLTF

v_call: TRBV10-2
j_call: TRBJ1-1
clone_size: -
d_call: TRBD1
cdr3_nt: TGCGCCAGCAGTGAGTCAGGGGGCCGTAAAGCTTTCTTT
cdr3_aa: CASSESGGRKAFF

v_call: TRBV2
j_call: TRBJ2-7
clone_size: -
d_call: -
cdr3_nt: TGTGCCAGCAGTGAAACCAGAAGGGGCTACGAGCAGTACTTC
cdr3_aa: CASSETRRGYEQYF

v_call: TRBV7-2
j_call: TRBJ2-1
clone_size: -
d_call: TRBD1
cdr3_nt: TGTGCCAGCAGCTTCCGGACAGGGAGGAACAATGAGCAGTTCTTC
cdr3_aa: CASSFRTGRNNEQFF

v_call: TRBV19
j_call: TRBJ1-6
clone_size: -
d_call: -
cdr3_nt: TGTGCCGGGTCGACAGTCTTAGGTTCACCCCTCCACTTT
cdr3_aa: CAGSTVLGSPLHF

v_call: TRBV6-2/TRBV6-3
j_call: TRBJ1-1
clone_size: -
d_call: -
cdr3_nt: TGTGCCAGCAGTTACTCGCGCCCCGGGGCTGAAGCTTTCTTT
cdr3_aa: CASSYSRPGAEAFF

v_call: TRBV3-1/TRBV3-2
j_call: TRBJ2-6
clone_size: -
d_call: TRBD1
cdr3_nt: TGTGCCAGCAGCCTCAGGGGGACTGGGGCCAACGTCCTGACTTTC
cdr3_aa: CASSLRGTGANVLTF

v_call: TRBV19
j_call: TRBJ1-2
clone_size: once
d_call: -
cdr3_nt: TGTGCCAGTAGTAGACAGGTGCTCGGCTATGGCTACACCTTC
cdr3_aa: CASSRQVLGYGYTF

v_call: TRBV6-5
j_call: TRBJ1-1
clone_size: -
d_call: TRBD1
cdr3_nt: TGTGCCAGCAGTTATGCGGTGTCAGGGGGAAGGACTGAAGCTTTCTTT
cdr3_aa: CASSYAVSGGRTEAFF

v_call: TRBV3-1/TRBV3-2
j_call: TRBJ1-2
clone_size: -
d_call: -
cdr3_nt: TGTGCCAGCAGCCAGAGTGGCTACACCTTC
cdr3_aa: CASSQSGYTF

v_call: TRBV5-4
j_call: TRBJ1-1
clone_size: -
d_call: -
cdr3_nt: TGTGCCAGCAGCTCCGATCGTTCCTCGAACACTGAAGCTTTCTTT
cdr3_aa: CASSSDRSSNTEAFF

v_call: TRBV5-6
j_call: TRBJ1-5
clone_size: -
d_call: TRBD1
cdr3_nt: TGTGCCAGCAGCTGGGGGACAGGGGTACATCAGCCCCAGCATTTT
cdr3_aa: CASSWGTGVHQPQHF

v_call: TRBV12-3/TRBV12-4
j_call: TRBJ1-2
clone_size: -
d_call: TRBD1
cdr3_nt: TGTGCCAGCTCACGGGGACAGGGGGCTGGCTACACCTTC
cdr3_aa: CASSRGQGAGYTF

v_call: TRBV2
j_call: TRBJ2-5
clone_size: -
d_call: -
cdr3_nt: TGTGCCAGCAGTCTTGAGGGGGGGCGAGGAGAGACCCAGTACTTC
cdr3_aa: CASSLEGGRGETQYF

v_call: TRBV5-4
j_call: TRBJ1-5
clone_size: -
d_call: -
cdr3_nt: TGTGCCAGCAGCTTCGCCGGCGAGAGCAATCAGCCCCAGCATTTT
cdr3_aa: CASSFAGESNQPQHF

v_call: TRBV7-8
j_call: TRBJ2-3
clone_size: -
d_call: TRBD1
cdr3_nt: TGTGCCAGCAGCTCCGAGCCACAGGGGGCCACAGATACGCAGTATTTT
cdr3_aa: CASSSEPQGATDTQYF